The rows below give T cell receptor beta chains drawn from one sample of a study of T cell responses to AZD1222 COVID-19 vaccine. Generated by immunoSEQ multiplex PCR, the TCRdb table keeps only in-frame clones and is missing some. This sample has 150,000 or so clones; roughly 91% occur once, and the top ten carry 5% to 6.5%. The sequences come from peripheral blood, collected 28 days after the second AZD1222 dose. These receptors were obtained from an adult who received the AZD1222 COVID-19 vaccine. CDR3s include the opening cysteine and the closing phenylalanine or tryptophan. A D gene is named only where the DNA matches it firmly. The listing skips clone size in some rows; elsewhere it reads once, few, many or a size class.

CDR3nt,CDR3aa,abundance,v_gene,d_gene,j_gene
TGCAGCGTTTTTGGACGGAACTCCTACGAGCAATACTTC,CSVFGRNSYEQYF,once,TRBV29-1,-,TRBJ2-7
TGTGCCAGCAGTTTCAGGGTCCATCAGCCCCAGCATTTT,CASSFRVHQPQHF,few,TRBV6-5,-,TRBJ1-5
TGTGCCAGCAGTGCTGCCGGGACAACGAACACCGGGGAGCTGTTTTTT,CASSAAGTTNTGELFF,-,TRBV25-1,-,TRBJ2-2
TGTGCCAGCTCACTAACAGGTCCAGATACGCAGTATTTT,CASSLTGPDTQYF,-,TRBV18,-,TRBJ2-3
TGTGCCAGCAGTGAATATGGCAAGCTGGAGACCCAGTACTTC,CASSEYGKLETQYF,-,TRBV2,-,TRBJ2-5
TGTGCCAGCAGTTTCGGGGGATCACCCTACTATGGCTACACCTTC,CASSFGGSPYYGYTF,-,TRBV28,-,TRBJ1-2
TGTGCCAGTAGTCAACAACAGGGTGGGGAGCTGTTTTTT,CASSQQQGGELFF,-,TRBV19,-,TRBJ2-2
TGTGCCATCAGTGAGTCGGCCGGACAGAACTATGGCTACACCTTC,CAISESAGQNYGYTF,-,TRBV10-3,-,TRBJ1-2
TGTGCCAGCAGCGGAGCGGGGATCTCCTACGAGCAGTACTTC,CASSGAGISYEQYF,-,TRBV3-1/TRBV3-2,TRBD2,TRBJ2-7
TGTGCCAGCAGTTACTCCTGGGCAGGAGGCGAGCAGTACTTC,CASSYSWAGGEQYF,-,TRBV6-5,-,TRBJ2-7
TGTGCCAGCTCCCCAAATACAGGTCTGGCTGCTAATGAAAAACTGTTTTTT,CASSPNTGLAANEKLFF,-,TRBV18,-,TRBJ1-4
TGCGCCAGCAGCTCGGCGGGGGGAAGCACAGATACGCAGTATTTT,CASSSAGGSTDTQYF,-,TRBV5-1,TRBD2,TRBJ2-3
TGTGCCAGCAGCCCTAACAGGGTAAGTCAGCCCCAGCATTTT,CASSPNRVSQPQHF,-,TRBV3-1/TRBV3-2,-,TRBJ1-5
TGTGCCAGCACCCCGTCGGGAGCCCCGAGGTGGGAGCAGTTCTTC,CASTPSGAPRWEQFF,once,TRBV27,-,TRBJ2-1
TGCGCCAGCAGCTTGGAGGGCAGGGAAGGCGGGACAGATACGCAGTATTTT,CASSLEGREGGTDTQYF,-,TRBV5-1,-,TRBJ2-3
TGTGCCAGCAGTTACACTAGCGGGAGGGGCAATGAGCAGTTCTTC,CASSYTSGRGNEQFF,-,TRBV6-6,TRBD2,TRBJ2-1
TGTGCCAGCAGTCCTGGGACAGGGCACCAGCCCCAGCATTTT,CASSPGTGHQPQHF,-,TRBV28,TRBD1,TRBJ1-5
TGTGCCAGCTCACCATCAGACAGGGGTGGGTTTTCACCCCTCCACTTT,CASSPSDRGGFSPLHF,-,TRBV18,TRBD1,TRBJ1-6
TGTGCCAGCAGCTTGGGGTTGGTAGAAAAACTGTTTTTT,CASSLGLVEKLFF,-,TRBV5-6,-,TRBJ1-4
TGTGCCAGTAGGGGGACGGCGACTGAATCGGGAAACACCATATATTTT,CASRGTATESGNTIYF,-,TRBV28,-,TRBJ1-3
TGTGCCAGCACGGTCGGTAGAGGAGGAGGCTATGGCTACACCTTC,CASTVGRGGGYGYTF,-,TRBV6-5,-,TRBJ1-2
TGCGCCAGCAGCCAAGATGCACAGGGGAATGAGCAGTTCTTC,CASSQDAQGNEQFF,-,TRBV4-3,TRBD1,TRBJ2-1
TGTGCCAGTGGGAGGGACAGGGGGGACAATCAGCCCCAGCATTTT,CASGRDRGDNQPQHF,-,TRBV19,TRBD1,TRBJ1-5
TGCAGTGCTAGTTCGCGAGAGGGGCAAGAGACCCAGTACTTC,CSASSREGQETQYF,-,TRBV20-1,-,TRBJ2-5
TGTGCCAGCAGTCCCGGGACGCCGAGCAGCACTGAAGCTTTCTTT,CASSPGTPSSTEAFF,-,TRBV28,-,TRBJ1-1
TGTGCCAGCAGCGTAGCGCCTAGCGGGTACAATGAGCAGTTCTTC,CASSVAPSGYNEQFF,few,TRBV9,TRBD2,TRBJ2-1
TGTGCCAGCAGTGAACAACACACGAACACTGAAGCTTTCTTT,CASSEQHTNTEAFF,-,TRBV6-1,-,TRBJ1-1
TGTGCCAGCAGTTCCGCGGCCCTGAACTACGAGCAGTACTTC,CASSSAALNYEQYF,-,TRBV6-2/TRBV6-3,-,TRBJ2-7
TGTGCCAGCAGCTTAGGTGTCCGTCGCTCTGGAAACACCATATATTTT,CASSLGVRRSGNTIYF,-,TRBV11-2,-,TRBJ1-3
TGTGCCAGCAGCTTAGGACAGGGGGCCGCTGAAGCTTTCTTT,CASSLGQGAAEAFF,-,TRBV7-2,TRBD1,TRBJ1-1
TGCGCCAGCCGGGACGTCCGGAACACTGAAGCTTTCTTT,CASRDVRNTEAFF,few,TRBV5-1,-,TRBJ1-1
TGTGCCAGTACCACGGAGAGGGGGGCTGAAGCTTTCTTT,CASTTERGAEAFF,few,TRBV19,-,TRBJ1-1
TGTGCCAGCAACCCCCCGCCTGGCGCGAGCTCCTACAATGAGCAGTTCTTC,CASNPPPGASSYNEQFF,-,TRBV2,-,TRBJ2-1